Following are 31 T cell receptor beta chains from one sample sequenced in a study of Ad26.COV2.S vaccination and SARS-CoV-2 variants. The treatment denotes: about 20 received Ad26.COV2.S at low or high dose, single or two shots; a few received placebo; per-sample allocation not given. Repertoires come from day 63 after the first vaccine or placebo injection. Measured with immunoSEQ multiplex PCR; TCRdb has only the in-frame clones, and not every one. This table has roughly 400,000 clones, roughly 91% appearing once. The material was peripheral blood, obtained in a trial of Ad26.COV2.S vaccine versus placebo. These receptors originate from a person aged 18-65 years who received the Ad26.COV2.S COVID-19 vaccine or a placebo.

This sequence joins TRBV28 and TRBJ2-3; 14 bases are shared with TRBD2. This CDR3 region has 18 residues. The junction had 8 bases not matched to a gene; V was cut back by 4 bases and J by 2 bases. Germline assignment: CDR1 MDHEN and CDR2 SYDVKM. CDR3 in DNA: TGTGCCAGCAGTTCGGGACTAGCGGGAGACGGGCCCACAGATACGCAGTATTTT. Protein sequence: CASSSGLAGDGPTDTQYF.

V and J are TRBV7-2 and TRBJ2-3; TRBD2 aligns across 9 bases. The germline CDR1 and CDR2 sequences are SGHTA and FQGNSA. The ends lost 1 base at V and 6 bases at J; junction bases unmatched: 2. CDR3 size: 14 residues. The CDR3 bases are TGTGCCAGCAGCTTAGATAGCGGGAGTGATACGCAGTATTTT. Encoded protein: CASSLDSGSDTQYF.

The CDR3 DNA reads TGTGCCAGCAAAAGCGGGAGATCCAATGAGCAGTTCTTC. Translated: CASKSGRSNEQFF. The chain joins TRBV2 to TRBJ2-1, with 8 positions matching TRBD2. With V trimmed by 7 bases and J by 6 bases, 5 bases remained unmatched. Looked up from germline, CDR1 is SNHLY and CDR2 is FYNNEI. This CDR3 is built from 13 residues.

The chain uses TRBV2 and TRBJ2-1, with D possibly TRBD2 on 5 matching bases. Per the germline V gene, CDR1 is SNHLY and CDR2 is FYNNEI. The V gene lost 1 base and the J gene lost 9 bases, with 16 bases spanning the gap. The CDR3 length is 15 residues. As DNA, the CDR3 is TGTGCCAGCAGTGAAGATAGCGCCGCGGGTTTTGAGCAGTTCTTC. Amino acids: CASSEDSAAGFEQFF.

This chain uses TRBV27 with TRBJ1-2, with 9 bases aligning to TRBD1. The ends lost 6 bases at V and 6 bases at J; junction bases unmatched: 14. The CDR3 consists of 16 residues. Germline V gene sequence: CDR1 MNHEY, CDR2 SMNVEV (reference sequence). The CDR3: CASSLNGQGKRDGYTF. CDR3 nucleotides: TGTGCCAGCAGCCTTAACGGACAGGGGAAAAGGGATGGCTACACCTTC.

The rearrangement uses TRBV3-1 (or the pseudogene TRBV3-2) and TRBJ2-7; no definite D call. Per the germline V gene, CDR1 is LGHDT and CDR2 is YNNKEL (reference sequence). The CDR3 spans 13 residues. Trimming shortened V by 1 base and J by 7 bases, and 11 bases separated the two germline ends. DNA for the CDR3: TGTGCCAGCAGCCAAGGGTGGGATCGGGAGCAGTACTTC. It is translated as CASSQGWDREQYF.

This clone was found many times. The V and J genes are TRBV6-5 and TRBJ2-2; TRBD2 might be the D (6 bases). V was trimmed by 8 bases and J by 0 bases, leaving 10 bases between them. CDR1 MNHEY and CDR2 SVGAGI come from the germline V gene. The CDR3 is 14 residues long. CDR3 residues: CASHSGPNTGELFF. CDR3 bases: TGTGCCAGCCACAGCGGGCCGAACACCGGGGAGCTGTTTTTT.

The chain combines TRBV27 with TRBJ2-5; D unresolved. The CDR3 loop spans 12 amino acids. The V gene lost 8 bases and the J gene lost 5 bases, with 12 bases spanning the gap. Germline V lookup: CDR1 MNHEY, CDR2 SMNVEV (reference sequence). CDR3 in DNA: TGTGCCAGCTATGACTGGTGGGAGACCCAGTACTTC. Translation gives CASYDWWETQYF.

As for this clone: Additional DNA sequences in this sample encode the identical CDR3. CDR3 protein: CASSVGLAGGADTQYF. The CDR3 nucleotides are TGTGCCAGCAGCGTAGGGCTAGCGGGAGGTGCAGATACGCAGTATTTT. The rearrangement links TRBV9 to TRBJ2-3; 11 bases match TRBD2. The germline V gene encodes CDR1 SGDLS and CDR2 YYNGEE. Trimming at V came to 0 bases and at J to 4 bases, leaving 4 bases not matched to a gene. The CDR3 is 16 amino acids.

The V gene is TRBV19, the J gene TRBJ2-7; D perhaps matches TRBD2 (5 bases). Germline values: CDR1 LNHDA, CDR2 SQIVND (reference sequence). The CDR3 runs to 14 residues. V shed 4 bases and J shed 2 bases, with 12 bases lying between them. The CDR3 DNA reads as TGTGCCAGTAGTAAGGACTTACAGACCTACGAGCAGTACTTC. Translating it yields CASSKDLQTYEQYF.

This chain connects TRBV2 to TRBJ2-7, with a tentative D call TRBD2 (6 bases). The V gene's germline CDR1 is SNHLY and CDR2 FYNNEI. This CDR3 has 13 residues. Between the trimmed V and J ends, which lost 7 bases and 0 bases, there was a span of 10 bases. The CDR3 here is CASTGGSSYEQYF. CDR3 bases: TGTGCCAGCACCGGAGGGAGCTCCTACGAGCAGTACTTC.

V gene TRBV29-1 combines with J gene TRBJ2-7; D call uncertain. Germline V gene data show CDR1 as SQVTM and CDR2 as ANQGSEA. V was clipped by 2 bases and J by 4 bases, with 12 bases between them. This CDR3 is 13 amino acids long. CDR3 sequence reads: CSVESAITYEQYF. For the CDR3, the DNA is TGCAGCGTTGAATCGGCTATAACATACGAGCAGTACTTC.

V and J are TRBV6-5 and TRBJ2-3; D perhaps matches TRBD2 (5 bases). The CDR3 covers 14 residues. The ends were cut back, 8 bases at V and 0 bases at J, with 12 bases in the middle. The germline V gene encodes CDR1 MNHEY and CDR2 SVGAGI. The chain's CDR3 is CASLGERSTDTQYF. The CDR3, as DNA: TGTGCCAGCCTCGGCGAGCGGAGCACAGATACGCAGTATTTT.

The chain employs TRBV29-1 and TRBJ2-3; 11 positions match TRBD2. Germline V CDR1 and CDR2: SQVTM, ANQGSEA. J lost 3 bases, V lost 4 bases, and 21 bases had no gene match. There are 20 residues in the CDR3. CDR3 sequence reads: CSVVQMGGWGLAEETDTQYF. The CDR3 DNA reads TGCAGCGTTGTCCAAATGGGCGGGTGGGGACTAGCGGAAGAAACAGATACGCAGTATTTT.

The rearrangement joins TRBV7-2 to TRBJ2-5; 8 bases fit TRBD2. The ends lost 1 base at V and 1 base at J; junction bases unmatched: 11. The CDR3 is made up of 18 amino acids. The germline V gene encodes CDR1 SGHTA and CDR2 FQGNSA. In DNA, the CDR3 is TGTGCCAGCAGCTTAGGTGTTAGCGGGACACCATTCCAAGAGACCCAGTACTTC. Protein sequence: CASSLGVSGTPFQETQYF.

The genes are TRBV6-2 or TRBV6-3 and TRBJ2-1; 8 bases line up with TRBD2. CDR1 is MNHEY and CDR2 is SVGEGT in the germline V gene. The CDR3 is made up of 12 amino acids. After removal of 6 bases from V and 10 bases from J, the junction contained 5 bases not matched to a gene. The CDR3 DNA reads TGTGCCAGCAGCCTACTAGCGGAAGAGCAGTTCTTC. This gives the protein CASSLLAEEQFF.

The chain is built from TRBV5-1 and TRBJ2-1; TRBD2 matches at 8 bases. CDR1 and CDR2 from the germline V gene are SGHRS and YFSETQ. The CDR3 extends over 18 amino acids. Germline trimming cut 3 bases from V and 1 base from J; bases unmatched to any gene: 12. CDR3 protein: CASSSPPSGSPSYNEQFF. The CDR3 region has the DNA TGCGCCAGCAGCTCGCCCCCCAGCGGGAGTCCTTCCTACAATGAGCAGTTCTTC.

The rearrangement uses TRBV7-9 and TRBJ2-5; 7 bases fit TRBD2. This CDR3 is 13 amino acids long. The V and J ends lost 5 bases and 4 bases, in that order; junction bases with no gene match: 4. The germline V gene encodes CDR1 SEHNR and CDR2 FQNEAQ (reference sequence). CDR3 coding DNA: TGTGCCAGCAGCCGGACGGGAGGAGAGACCCAGTACTTC. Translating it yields CASSRTGGETQYF.

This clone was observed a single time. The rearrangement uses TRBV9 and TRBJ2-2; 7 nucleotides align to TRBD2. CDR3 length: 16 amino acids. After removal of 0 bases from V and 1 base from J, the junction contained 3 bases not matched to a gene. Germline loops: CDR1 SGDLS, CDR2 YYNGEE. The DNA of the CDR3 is TGTGCCAGCAGCGTAGACGGCGGGGGGAACACCGGGGAGCTGTTTTTT. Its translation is CASSVDGGGNTGELFF. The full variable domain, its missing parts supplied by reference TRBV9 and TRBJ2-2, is DSGVTQTPKHLITATGQRVTLRCSPRSGDLSVYWYQQSLDQGLQFLIQYYNGEERAKGNILERFSAQQFPDLHSELNLSSLELGDSALYFCASSVDGGGNTGELFFGEGSRLTVL.

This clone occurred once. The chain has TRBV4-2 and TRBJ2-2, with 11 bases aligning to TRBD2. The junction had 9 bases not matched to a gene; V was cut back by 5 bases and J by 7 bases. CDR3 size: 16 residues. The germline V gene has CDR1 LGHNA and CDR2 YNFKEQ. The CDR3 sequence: CASSTLAGGPDGELFF. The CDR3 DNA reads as TGTGCCAGCAGCACGTTAGCGGGAGGGCCCGACGGGGAGCTGTTTTTT.

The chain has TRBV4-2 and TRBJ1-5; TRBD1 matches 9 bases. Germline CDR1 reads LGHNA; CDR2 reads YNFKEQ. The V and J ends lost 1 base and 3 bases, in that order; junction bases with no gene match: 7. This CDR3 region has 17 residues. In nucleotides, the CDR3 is TGTGCCAGCAGCCAAGTAAGGGGGACAGGGACCAATCAGCCCCAGCATTTT. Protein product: CASSQVRGTGTNQPQHF.

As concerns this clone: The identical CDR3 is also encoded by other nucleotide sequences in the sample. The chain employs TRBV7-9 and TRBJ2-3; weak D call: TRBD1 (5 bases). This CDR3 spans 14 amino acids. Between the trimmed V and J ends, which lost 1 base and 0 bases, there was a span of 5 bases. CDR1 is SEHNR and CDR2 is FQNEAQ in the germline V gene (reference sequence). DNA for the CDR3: TGTGCCAGCAGCTTAGACAGGAGCACAGATACGCAGTATTTT. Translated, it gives CASSLDRSTDTQYF.

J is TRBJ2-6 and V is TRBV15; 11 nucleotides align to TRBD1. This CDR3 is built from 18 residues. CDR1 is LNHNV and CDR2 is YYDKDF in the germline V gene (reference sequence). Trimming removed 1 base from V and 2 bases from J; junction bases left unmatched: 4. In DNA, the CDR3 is TGTGCCACCAGCAGAGGGACAGGGGGCATAGCTGGGGCCAACGTCCTGACTTTC. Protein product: CATSRGTGGIAGANVLTF.

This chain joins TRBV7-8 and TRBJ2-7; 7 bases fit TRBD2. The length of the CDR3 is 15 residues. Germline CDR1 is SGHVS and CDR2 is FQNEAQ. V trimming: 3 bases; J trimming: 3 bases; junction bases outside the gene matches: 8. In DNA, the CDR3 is TGTGCCAGCAGCTTCCTCCTAGCGGAGAACTACGAGCAGTACTTC. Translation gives CASSFLLAENYEQYF.

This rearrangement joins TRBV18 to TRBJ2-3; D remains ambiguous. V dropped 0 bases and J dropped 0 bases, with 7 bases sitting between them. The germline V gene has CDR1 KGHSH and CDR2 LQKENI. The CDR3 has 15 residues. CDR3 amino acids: CASSPPSKSTDTQYF. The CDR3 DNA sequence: TGTGCCAGCTCACCACCGTCGAAAAGCACAGATACGCAGTATTTT. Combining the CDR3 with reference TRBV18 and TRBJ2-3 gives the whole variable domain NAGVMQNPRHLVRRRGQEARLRCSPMKGHSHVYWYRQLPEEGLKFMVYLQKENIIDESGMPKERFSAEFPKEGPSILRIQQVVRGDSAAYFCASSPPSKSTDTQYFGPGTRLTVL.

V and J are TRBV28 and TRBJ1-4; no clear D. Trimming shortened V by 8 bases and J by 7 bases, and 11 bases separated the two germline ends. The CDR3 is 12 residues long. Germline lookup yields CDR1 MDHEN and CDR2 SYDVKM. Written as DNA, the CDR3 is TGTGCCAGCGTAGGAGGTGCTGAAAAACTGTTTTTT. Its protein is CASVGGAEKLFF.

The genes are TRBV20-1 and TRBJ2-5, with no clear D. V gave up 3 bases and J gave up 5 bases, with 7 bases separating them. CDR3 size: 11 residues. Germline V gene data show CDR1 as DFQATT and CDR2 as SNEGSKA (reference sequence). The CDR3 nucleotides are TGCAGTGCTAGGCTAGGGGAGACCCAGTACTTC. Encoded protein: CSARLGETQYF.

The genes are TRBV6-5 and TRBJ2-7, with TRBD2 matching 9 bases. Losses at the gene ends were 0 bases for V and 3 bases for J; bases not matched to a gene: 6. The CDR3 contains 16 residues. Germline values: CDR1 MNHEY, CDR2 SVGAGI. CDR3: CASSYSSGRPNYEQYF. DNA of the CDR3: TGTGCCAGCAGTTACTCAAGCGGGAGGCCAAACTACGAGCAGTACTTC.

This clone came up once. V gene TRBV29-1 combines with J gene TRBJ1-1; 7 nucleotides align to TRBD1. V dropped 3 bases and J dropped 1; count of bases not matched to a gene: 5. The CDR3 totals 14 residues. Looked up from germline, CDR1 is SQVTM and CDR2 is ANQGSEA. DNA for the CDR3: TGCAGCGTTGAGTCTGAGGGGGCGAACACTGAAGCTTTCTTT. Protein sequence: CSVESEGANTEAFF. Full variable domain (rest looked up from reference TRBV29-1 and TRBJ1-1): SAVISQKPSRDICQRGTSLTIQCQVDSQVTMMFWYRQQPGQSLTLIATANQGSEATYESGFVIDKFPISRPNLTFSTLTVSNMSPEDSSIYLCSVESEGANTEAFFGQGTRLTVV.

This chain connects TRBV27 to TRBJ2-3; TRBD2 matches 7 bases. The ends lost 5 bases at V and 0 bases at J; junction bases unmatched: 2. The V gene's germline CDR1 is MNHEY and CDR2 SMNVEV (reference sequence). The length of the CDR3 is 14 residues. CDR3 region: CASSPGLSTDTQYF. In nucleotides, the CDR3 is TGTGCCAGCAGTCCGGGACTAAGCACAGATACGCAGTATTTT.

DNA for the CDR3: TGTGCCAGCAGCTCAGTCCGACAGAGGGAAGACTATGGCTACACCTTC. The encoded protein is CASSSVRQREDYGYTF. The chain carries TRBV5-6 and TRBJ1-2; possibly TRBD1 for D (5 bases). This CDR3 has 16 residues. V was clipped by 3 bases and J by 3 bases, with 18 bases between them. The germline gives CDR1 SGHDT, CDR2 YYEEEE.